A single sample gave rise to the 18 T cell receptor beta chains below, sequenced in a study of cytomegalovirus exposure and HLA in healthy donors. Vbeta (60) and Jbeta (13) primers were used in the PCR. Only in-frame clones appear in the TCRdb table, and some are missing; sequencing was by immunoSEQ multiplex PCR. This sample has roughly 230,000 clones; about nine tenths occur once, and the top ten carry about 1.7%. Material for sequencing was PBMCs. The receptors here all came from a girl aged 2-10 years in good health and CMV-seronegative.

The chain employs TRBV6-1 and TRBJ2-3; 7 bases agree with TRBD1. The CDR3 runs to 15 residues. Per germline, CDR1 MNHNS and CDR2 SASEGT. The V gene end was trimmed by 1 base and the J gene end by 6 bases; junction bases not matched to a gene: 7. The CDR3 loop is CASSEDRGSPDTQYF. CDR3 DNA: TGTGCCAGCAGTGAAGACAGGGGCTCCCCGGATACGCAGTATTTT.

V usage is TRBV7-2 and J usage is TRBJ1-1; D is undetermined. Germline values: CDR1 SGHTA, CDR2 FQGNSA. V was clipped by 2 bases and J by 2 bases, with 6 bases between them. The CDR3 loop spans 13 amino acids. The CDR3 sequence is CASSLMRNTEAFF. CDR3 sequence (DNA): TGTGCCAGCAGCTTAATGAGAAACACTGAAGCTTTCTTT.

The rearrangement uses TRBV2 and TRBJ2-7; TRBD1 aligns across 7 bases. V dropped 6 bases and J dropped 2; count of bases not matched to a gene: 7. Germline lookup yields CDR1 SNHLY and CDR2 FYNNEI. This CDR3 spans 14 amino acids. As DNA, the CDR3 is TGTGCCAGCAGCGACAGGACAGGCCCCTACGAGCAGTACTTC. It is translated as CASSDRTGPYEQYF.

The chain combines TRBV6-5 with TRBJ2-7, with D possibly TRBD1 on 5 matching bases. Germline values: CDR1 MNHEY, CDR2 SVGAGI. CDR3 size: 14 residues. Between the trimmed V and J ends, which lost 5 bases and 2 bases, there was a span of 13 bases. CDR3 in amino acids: CASSRTQVPYEQYF. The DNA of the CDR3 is TGTGCCAGCAGTCGGACACAAGTTCCCTACGAGCAGTACTTC.

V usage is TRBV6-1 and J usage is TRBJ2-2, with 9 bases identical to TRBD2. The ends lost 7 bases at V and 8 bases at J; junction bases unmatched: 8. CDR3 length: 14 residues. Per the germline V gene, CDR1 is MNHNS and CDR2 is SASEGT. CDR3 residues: CASIEAGGLGELFF. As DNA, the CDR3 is TGTGCCAGCATCGAAGCGGGAGGATTAGGGGAGCTGTTTTTT.

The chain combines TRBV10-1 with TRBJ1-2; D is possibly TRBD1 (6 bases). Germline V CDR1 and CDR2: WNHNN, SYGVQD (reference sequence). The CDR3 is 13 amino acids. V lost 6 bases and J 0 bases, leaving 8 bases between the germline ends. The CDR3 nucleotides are TGCGCCAGCAGCCGGGACACTAACTATGGCTACACCTTC. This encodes CASSRDTNYGYTF.

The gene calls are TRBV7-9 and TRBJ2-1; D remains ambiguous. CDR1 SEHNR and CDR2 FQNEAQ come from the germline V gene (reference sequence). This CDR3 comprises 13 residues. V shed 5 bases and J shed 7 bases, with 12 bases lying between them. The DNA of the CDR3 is TGTGCCAGCAGCACCGATGGAGCGAATGAGCAGTTCTTC. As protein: CASSTDGANEQFF.

The CDR3 loop is CASREAGSYEQYF. CDR3 bases: TGTGCCTCCCGGGAGGCCGGCAGCTACGAGCAGTACTTC. The chain links TRBV4-2 to TRBJ2-7; 7 nucleotides line up with TRBD2. Germline CDR1 is LGHNA and CDR2 is YNFKEQ. V was pared by 11 bases and J by 3 bases, with 10 bases of the junction left unmatched. The CDR3 runs to 13 residues.

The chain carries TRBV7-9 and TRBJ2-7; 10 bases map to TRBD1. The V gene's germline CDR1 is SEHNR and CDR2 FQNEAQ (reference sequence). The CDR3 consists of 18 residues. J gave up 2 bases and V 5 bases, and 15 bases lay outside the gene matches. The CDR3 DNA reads TGTGCCAGCAGCCCCCCGCCTGGCGACAGGGGGCGACCCTACGAGCAGTACTTC. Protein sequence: CASSPPPGDRGRPYEQYF. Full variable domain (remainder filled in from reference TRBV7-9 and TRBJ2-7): DTGVSQNPRHKITKRGQNVTFRCDPISEHNRLYWYRQTLGQGPEFLTYFQNEAQLEKSRLLSDRFSAERPKGSFSTLEIQRTEQGDSAMYLCASSPPPGDRGRPYEQYFGPGTRLTVT.

CDR3 in amino acids: CASSGRLSSYEQYF. In DNA, the CDR3 is TGTGCCAGCAGTGGACGACTGAGCTCCTACGAGCAGTACTTC. The chain employs TRBV6-1 and TRBJ2-7; D call uncertain. Trimming stripped 4 bases from V and 0 bases from J, with 10 bases between. The CDR3 covers 14 residues. Per the germline V gene, CDR1 is MNHNS and CDR2 is SASEGT.

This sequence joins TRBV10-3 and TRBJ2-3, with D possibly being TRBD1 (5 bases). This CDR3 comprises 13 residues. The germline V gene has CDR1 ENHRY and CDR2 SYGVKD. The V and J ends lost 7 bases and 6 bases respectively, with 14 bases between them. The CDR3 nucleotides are TGTGCCATCACCAGGGATGGTTTGGATACGCAGTATTTT. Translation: CAITRDGLDTQYF.

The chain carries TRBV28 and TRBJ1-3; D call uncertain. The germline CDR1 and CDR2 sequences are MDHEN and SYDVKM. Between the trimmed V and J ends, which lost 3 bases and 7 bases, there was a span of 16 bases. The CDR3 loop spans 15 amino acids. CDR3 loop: CASSLANVPGNTIYF. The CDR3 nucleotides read TGTGCCAGCAGTTTGGCAAACGTCCCCGGGAACACCATATATTTT.

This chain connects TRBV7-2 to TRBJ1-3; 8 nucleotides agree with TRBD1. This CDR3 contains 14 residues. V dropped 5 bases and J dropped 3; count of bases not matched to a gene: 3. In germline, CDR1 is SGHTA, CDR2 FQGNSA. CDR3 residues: CASSQDRVGNTIYF. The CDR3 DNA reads TGTGCCAGCAGCCAGGACAGGGTTGGAAACACCATATATTTT.

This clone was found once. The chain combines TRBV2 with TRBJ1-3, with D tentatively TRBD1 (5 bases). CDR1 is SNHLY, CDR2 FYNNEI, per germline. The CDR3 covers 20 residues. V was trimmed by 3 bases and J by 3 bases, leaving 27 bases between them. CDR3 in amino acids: CASSDEAPHSLQVRGNTIYF. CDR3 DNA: TGTGCCAGCAGTGACGAAGCTCCCCACTCCCTACAGGTCCGTGGAAACACCATATATTTT.

The CDR3 is CASSQDRVSPLHF. The CDR3 DNA follows: TGCGCCAGCAGCCAAGACAGGGTTTCACCCCTCCACTTT. This sequence joins TRBV4-1 and TRBJ1-6; weak D call: TRBD1 (5 bases). Germline values: CDR1 MGHRA, CDR2 YSYEKL. The CDR3 contains 13 residues. Trimming cost V 0 bases and J 9 bases, with 6 bases left between them.

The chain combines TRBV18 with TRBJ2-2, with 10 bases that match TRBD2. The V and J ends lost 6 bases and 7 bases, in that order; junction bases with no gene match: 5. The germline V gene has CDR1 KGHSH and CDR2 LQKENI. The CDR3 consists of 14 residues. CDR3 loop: CASSLLAGDGELFF. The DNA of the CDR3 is TGTGCCAGCTCCTTGCTAGCGGGAGACGGGGAGCTGTTTTTT.

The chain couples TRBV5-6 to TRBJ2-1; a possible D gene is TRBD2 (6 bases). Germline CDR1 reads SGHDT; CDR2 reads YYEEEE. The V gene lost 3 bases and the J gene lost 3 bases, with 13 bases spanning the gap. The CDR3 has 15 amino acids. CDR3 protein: CASSWGGTFYNEQFF. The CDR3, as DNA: TGTGCCAGCAGCTGGGGCGGGACTTTCTACAATGAGCAGTTCTTC. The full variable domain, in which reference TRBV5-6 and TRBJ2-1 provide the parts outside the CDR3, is DAGVTQSPTHLIKTRGQQVTLRCSPKSGHDTVSWYQQALGQGPQFIFQYYEEEERQRGNFPDRFSGHQFPNYSSELNVNALLLGDSALYLCASSWGGTFYNEQFFGPGTRLTVL.

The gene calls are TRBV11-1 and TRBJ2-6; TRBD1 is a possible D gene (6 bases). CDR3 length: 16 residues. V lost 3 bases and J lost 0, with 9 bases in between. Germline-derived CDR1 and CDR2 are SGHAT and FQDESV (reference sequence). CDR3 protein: CASSLTGTSGANVLTF. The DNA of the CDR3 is TGTGCCAGCAGCTTGACAGGAACCTCTGGGGCCAACGTCCTGACTTTC.